These T cell receptor beta chains were read from a single sample in a study of CD8 T cells in ankylosing spondylitis. Each CDR3 protein is one row after TCRdb ran MiXCR on the 5' RACE reads. The table includes hundreds of thousands of distinct CDR3 sequences, 9.5% to 15% detected once. The sample taken for sequencing was blood, either unsorted or a sorted T cell fraction (not recorded which). The source of these receptors is a male donor with ankylosing spondylitis. Both conserved end residues are part of each CDR3. A D gene is named only where the DNA matches it firmly. Size is stated for part of the rows, as once, few or many counts, or as a class when the clone is expanded.

v_call	clone_size	d_call	j_call	cdr3_nt	cdr3_aa
TRBV5-6	-	-	TRBJ1-2	TGTGCCAGCAGCTTGGGAATTGGGGCAGGGAGTAACTATGGCTACACCTTC	CASSLGIGAGSNYGYTF
TRBV20-1	-	-	TRBJ2-4	TGCAGTACCTTCCAGGGAATAGCCAAAAACATTCAGTACTTC	CSTFQGIAKNIQYF
TRBV29-1	few	-	TRBJ1-1	TGCAGCGTGTTGGGTACGTGGAACACTGAAGCTTTCTTT	CSVLGTWNTEAFF
TRBV12-3/TRBV12-4	many	TRBD1	TRBJ1-2	TGTGCCAGCAGTTCGACAGGGCGCGGCTACACCTTC	CASSSTGRGYTF
TRBV18	few	-	TRBJ2-7	TGTGCCAGCTCACCTTGGGGCCTCTACGAGCAGTACTTC	CASSPWGLYEQYF
TRBV12-3/TRBV12-4	-	-	TRBJ2-2	TGTGCCAGCAGCCTCCTCACTAGTGGCACCGGGGAGCTGTTTTTT	CASSLLTSGTGELFF
TRBV7-9	-	TRBD1	TRBJ2-2	TGTGCCAGCAGCTCGGGACAGTCTATGAACACCGGGGAGCTGTTTTTT	CASSSGQSMNTGELFF
TRBV7-7	many	TRBD2	TRBJ2-1	TGTGCCAGCAGCCCCGGGGTAGCGGGAGGCAATGAGCAGTTCTTC	CASSPGVAGGNEQFF
TRBV2	-	-	TRBJ2-1	TGTGCCAGCAGTGAGGAAGGAAATGAGCAGTTCTTC	CASSEEGNEQFF
TRBV18	-	-	TRBJ2-7	TGTGCCAGCTCACCTTCTAGTTTCCTCTCCTACGAGCAGTACTTC	CASSPSSFLSYEQYF
TRBV11-2	-	-	TRBJ2-3	TGTGCCAGCAGGATGGGTCCGTATACGCAGTATTTT	CASRMGPYTQYF
TRBV27	-	-	TRBJ1-4	TGTGCCAGCAGGGGAAGGGATATCGGCACTAATGAAAAACTGTTTTTT	CASRGRDIGTNEKLFF
TRBV6-1	-	-	TRBJ1-1	TGTGCCAGCAGTGACGGTCGAGAGGGGTTTAGAGCTTTCTTT	CASSDGREGFRAFF
TRBV29-1	-	-	TRBJ2-1	TGCAGCGTTGAAGCGGTTTATTCAGAGCAGTTCTTC	CSVEAVYSEQFF
TRBV16	-	-	TRBJ2-3	TGTGCCAGCAGCCAATCCGGCCAGTCTAGCACAGATACGCAGTATTTT	CASSQSGQSSTDTQYF
TRBV11-1	few	TRBD2	TRBJ2-3	TGTGCCAGCAGCTTTGGGACTAGCGGGAAAAGAAGCACAGATACGCAGTATTTT	CASSFGTSGKRSTDTQYF
TRBV6-2/TRBV6-3	many	TRBD2	TRBJ2-5	TGTGCCAGCAACACGGGAGGGACGGAGACCCAGTACTTC	CASNTGGTETQYF
TRBV20-1	few	-	TRBJ2-2	TGCAGTGCTAGAGCCTTAGGTAACGGGGAGCTGTTTTTT	CSARALGNGELFF
TRBV20-1	-	-	TRBJ2-7	TGCAGTGCAACTACCGGGACTCCAGCGAAAGAATACGAGCAGTACTTC	CSATTGTPAKEYEQYF
TRBV6-1	many	TRBD2	TRBJ2-2	TGTGCCAGCAGTGGGCGCAGGGAGGGCGGGGAGCTGTTTTTT	CASSGRREGGELFF
TRBV14	-	TRBD2	TRBJ2-7	TGTGCCAGCAGCCCCCATAGCGGGAGGGCCTACGAGCAGTACTTC	CASSPHSGRAYEQYF
TRBV29-1	-	TRBD2	TRBJ2-1	TGCAGCGCTGAATCAGGGAGGGTTTACAATGAGCAGTTCTTC	CSAESGRVYNEQFF
TRBV10-3	-	-	TRBJ1-2	TGTGCCATCAGTGAATCGGGAAGGGCGGACTATGGCTACACCTTC	CAISESGRADYGYTF
TRBV7-9	few	-	TRBJ1-6	TGTGCCAGCAGCTTTTCATCAGGGACTAATTCACCCCTCCACTTT	CASSFSSGTNSPLHF
TRBV5-1	few	-	TRBJ2-5	TGCGCCAGCAGCCAGGGACATTTCCAAGAGACCCAGTACTTC	CASSQGHFQETQYF
TRBV5-1	-	TRBD2	TRBJ2-3	TGCGCCAGCAGCTTGGACCCCTCTAGCGGGAGGGCCACGAACACAGATACGCAGTATTTT	CASSLDPSSGRATNTDTQYF
TRBV20-1	few	-	TRBJ2-3	TGCAGTGCTATACAGGGACCTAGCACAGATACGCAGTATTTT	CSAIQGPSTDTQYF
TRBV6-1	-	TRBD1	TRBJ1-6	TGTGCCAGCAGTCCGACAGGGGTCGACTCACCCCTCCACTTT	CASSPTGVDSPLHF
TRBV2	few	TRBD1	TRBJ2-5	TGTGCCAGCAGTGGAAGGGGGCGGAGACCAGGGGAGACCCAGTACTTC	CASSGRGRRPGETQYF
TRBV3-1	-	TRBD2	TRBJ2-3	TGTGCCAGCAGCGAACTAGCGGGGGCTTCAGATACGCAGTATTTT	CASSELAGASDTQYF
TRBV12-3/TRBV12-4	many	-	TRBJ2-1	TGTGCCAGCAGTCCCCTGGGGGCGGATTTAGGTGAGCAGTTCTTC	CASSPLGADLGEQFF
TRBV12-3/TRBV12-4	-	-	TRBJ2-6	TGTGCCAGCAGACGGGACGGTGGTGGCAACGTCCTGACTTTC	CASRRDGGGNVLTF
TRBV20-1	few	-	TRBJ2-2	TGCAGTGCCAAAGGAGCAGGGTTGGCCGGGGAGCTGTTTTTT	CSAKGAGLAGELFF
TRBV2	-	TRBD1	TRBJ2-7	TGTGCCAGCCGTCCCGGGACAGCGACTTACGAGCAGTACTTC	CASRPGTATYEQYF
TRBV7-2	-	TRBD2	TRBJ2-3	TGTGCCAGCAGCCCTCCGGGACTAGCGAGTACGCAGTATTTT	CASSPPGLASTQYF
TRBV2	few	-	TRBJ2-5	TGTGCCAGCAGTATAACTAGACAAGAGACCCAGTACTTC	CASSITRQETQYF
TRBV20-1	-	-	TRBJ1-2	TGCAGTGCTAGACTGGGTGGCTACACCTTC	CSARLGGYTF
TRBV18	-	-	TRBJ1-5	TGTGCCAGTGCTACAGGGACGGACCAGCCCCAGCATTTT	CASATGTDQPQHF
TRBV7-2	few	TRBD2	TRBJ2-1	TGTGCCAGCAGCTTAGACGGGACTACTCACGATGAGCAGTTCTTC	CASSLDGTTHDEQFF
TRBV7-9	-	-	TRBJ2-3	TGTGCCAGCAGCCCACGGGTTACTGAGGGACCCACAGATACGCAGTATTTT	CASSPRVTEGPTDTQYF
TRBV12-3/TRBV12-4	few	-	TRBJ2-2	TGTGCCAGCAGCGGGACGGGGCAGGTTACCGGGGAGCTGTTTTTT	CASSGTGQVTGELFF
TRBV7-9	few	-	TRBJ1-1	TGTGCCAGCAGCGGCCGCACTGAAGCTTCCTTT	CASSGRTEASF
TRBV20-1	-	TRBD1	TRBJ1-5	TGCAGTGCTCCTCCTCGGGACAGGGGGAACCAGCCCCAGCATTTT	CSAPPRDRGNQPQHF
TRBV20-1	few	TRBD1	TRBJ1-1	TGCAGTGCTAGACAGGGGGCGATGAACACTGAAGCTTTCTTT	CSARQGAMNTEAFF
TRBV20-1	-	-	TRBJ1-6	TGCAGTGCTTTCCCCGGGACATATAATTCACCCCTCCACTTT	CSAFPGTYNSPLHF
TRBV2	-	-	TRBJ1-2	TGTGCCAGCAGAGCGGAGGCCGACGGACCGCCGTACACCTTC	CASRAEADGPPYTF
TRBV6-6	few	-	TRBJ2-3	TGTGCCAGCAGAACACAGGGCACAGATACGCAGTATTTT	CASRTQGTDTQYF
TRBV20-1	-	TRBD1	TRBJ2-7	TGCAGTGCTAGAGATAGCGGCAGGGGGCTTCAGGGGCAGTACTTC	CSARDSGRGLQGQYF
TRBV7-2	-	TRBD1	TRBJ1-6	TGTGCCAGCAGCTCGACAGGGGTGAGGAATTCACCCCTCCACTTT	CASSSTGVRNSPLHF
TRBV7-9	few	TRBD1	TRBJ1-5	TGTGCCAGCAGCCCAGGGGGCGGAGGTCAGCCCCAGCATTTT	CASSPGGGGQPQHF
TRBV29-1	many	TRBD2	TRBJ2-3	TGCAGCGTTTCCTTAGCGGGACTCACAGATACGCAGTATTTT	CSVSLAGLTDTQYF
TRBV11-2	few	TRBD2	TRBJ2-2	TGTGCCAGCAGCTCGCGCCCGACTAGCGGGAGGGACACCGGGGAGCTGTTTTTT	CASSSRPTSGRDTGELFF
TRBV5-1	many	-	TRBJ2-2	TGCGCCAGCAGCTTGGAGGGGGTAGCGGTCACCGGGGAGCTGTTTTTT	CASSLEGVAVTGELFF
TRBV25-1	many	-	TRBJ2-4	TGTGCCAGCACAACGTTTTGGATTCGGTACTTC	CASTTFWIRYF